This paragraph reports one T cell receptor beta chain. TCRdb keeps only in-frame clones here, not all; method: immunoSEQ multiplex PCR. The data contain roughly 1,800,000 clones, roughly 94% of them singletons. The sample belongs to a study of shared clonotypes between healthy human individuals. The naive CD8 subset, CD45RO-negative cells positively selected for CCR7, excluded terminally differentiated effector memory CD45RA+ cells. The specimen sequenced was naive CD8+ T cells sorted from blood. This receptor was obtained from a man aged 18 to 29 in good health.

In DNA form, the CDR3 reads TGTGCCAGCAGAGGTCGGACAGGGGATGCCTACACCTTC. Translating gives CASRGRTGDAYTF. The rearrangement joins TRBV2 to TRBJ1-2; 9 positions agree with TRBD1. The V gene's germline CDR1 is SNHLY and CDR2 FYNNEI. Trimming at V came to 6 bases and at J to 10 bases, leaving 9 bases not matched to a gene. The CDR3 loop spans 13 amino acids.